These 6 T cell receptor beta chains originate from one sample sequenced in a study of tumor-infiltrating lymphocytes in primary liver carcinoma (dated by TCRdb to between 2016 and 2019). Total RNA and DNA were co-extracted from about 20-30 mg of bulk tissue with the AllPrep DNA/RNA mini kit, without cell sorting. The sample was run on an Illumina HiSeq 2500. Starting from approximately 460 ng total RNA, TCRbeta-specific cDNA was produced by reverse transcription with a constant-region primer and ProtoScript II reverse transcriptase. The TCRbeta libraries were prepared through three rounds of nested multiplex PCR following a slightly modified ARM-PCR procedure. Multiplex TRBV1-TRBV30 forward primers and a Cbeta reverse primer were used in the first two PCR rounds, each of which was run for around 10 cycles. TCRdb reprocessing: public reads trimmed at Q25 with fastp, clones called with MiXCR, in-frame beta chains kept. Entries are consolidated by CDR3 protein sequence, retaining the most common genes and DNA. For this sample there are 75,000 to 80,000 distinct CDR3 sequences; roughly two thirds appear just once. The biggest ten clones account for about 26% of the sample.

The sequenced sample consisted of tumor-adjacent normal liver tissue. Receptors originate from a man aged 40-55 years with primary liver carcinoma and hepatitis B virus infection.

V usage is TRBV6-1 and J usage is TRBJ2-5; D ambiguous. The CDR3 length is 13 residues. From germline, CDR1 is MNHNS and CDR2 SASEGT. V was trimmed by 9 bases and J by 3 bases, leaving 14 bases between them. CDR3 DNA: TGTGCCAGTTTGGGTTTTCCCAAAGAGACCCAGTACTTC. Its translation: CASLGFPKETQYF.

In regard to this clonotype: Sequence at one end of the junction differs from germline and may be a read error. The chain couples TRBV11-2 to TRBJ2-5, with D possibly TRBD1 on 5 matching bases. This CDR3 has 15 amino acids. Per germline, CDR1 SGHAT and CDR2 FQNNGV. CDR3 region: CASSRLGSGRETQYF. The CDR3 nucleotides read TGTGCTAGCAGCAGACTGGGGTCAGGGCGAGAGACCCAGTACTTC.

This chain connects TRBV4-2 to TRBJ2-2; perhaps TRBD2 as D (6 bases). The CDR3 extends over 16 amino acids. Germline V gene lookup returns CDR1 LGHNA and CDR2 YNFKEQ. V was shortened by 4 bases and J by 2 bases, with 14 bases between the two germline ends. For the CDR3, the DNA is TGTGCCAGCAGCCGAGGACTACCGGTAAACACCGGGGAGCTGTTTTTT. It encodes CASSRGLPVNTGELFF.

The chain recombines TRBV6-1 with TRBJ2-1, with TRBD2 as a possible D gene (5 bases). CDR3 size: 15 residues. Trimming removed 7 bases from V and 0 bases from J, with 13 bases in between. Germline loops: CDR1 MNHNS, CDR2 SASEGT. CDR3: CASNVTGSSYNEQFF. CDR3 sequence (DNA): TGTGCCAGCAACGTGACGGGGAGCTCCTACAATGAGCAGTTCTTC.

This clonotype was counted once. It may be a read error: a sequence one base away is much more abundant. J is TRBJ2-7 and V is TRBV28, with D perhaps matching TRBD1 (5 bases). The CDR3 extends over 12 amino acids. CDR1 MDHEN and CDR2 SYDVKM come from the germline V gene. The CDR3 DNA reads TGTGCCAGCAGGACAGCCACCTACGAGGAGTACTTC. It encodes CASRTATYEEYF.

With respect to this clonotype: Without the conserved terminal phenylalanine or tryptophan, this CDR3 likely stems from a read error. It is unclear where the CDR3 begins or ends on the DNA, so no DNA is shown, and the CDR3 is as TCRdb lists it. V gene TRBV29-1 combines with J gene TRBJ2-5; the listed D gene, TRBD1, was not tested against the DNA. 12 amino acids form the CDR3, both terminal residues included. Germline V lookup: CDR1 SQVTM, CDR2 ANQGSEA. CDR3 residues: CSVTLGGETQYS.